Given below is one T cell receptor (beta chain) in context. Its antigen remains unknown. J gave up 5 bases and V 3 bases, and 4 bases lay outside the gene matches. Germline V gives CDR1 SGDLS, CDR2 YYNGEE. The CDR3 is 15 amino acids. The data belong to a study of cytotoxic CD8 clonotypes in ibrutinib-treated CLL. General study points: Baseline clonality was higher than in age-matched healthy donors and moved in step with circulating CD8+ T-cell counts. Higher clonality was seen at ibrutinib response and a return toward baseline at progression.

Produced via immunoSEQ multiplex PCR; TCRdb's table is partial and in-frame only. The sample holds about 39,000 clones, 68% seen once. Sequencing used PBMCs, obtained at disease progression, from a patient treated with ibrutinib. This TCR was recovered from a human donor with chronic lymphocytic leukemia. The chain has TRBV9 and TRBJ2-3, with 12 bases identical to TRBD2. The CDR3 spells CASSGKGLAGDTQYF. Written as DNA, the CDR3 is TGTGCCAGCAGCGGAAAGGGACTAGCGGGAGATACGCAGTATTTT. The variable domain in full, completed from reference TRBV9 and TRBJ2-3, reads DSGVTQTPKHLITATGQRVTLRCSPRSGDLSVYWYQQSLDQGLQFLIQYYNGEERAKGNILERFSAQQFPDLHSELNLSSLELGDSALYFCASSGKGLAGDTQYFGPGTRLTVL.